This T cell receptor (beta chain) was sequenced in a study of control samples from healthy donors and cancer patients (dated by TCRdb to 2018 to 2021). About this clone itself: Its antigen target is currently unknown. Base qualities are not recorded, but no much larger clone differs from it by a single base.

Library creation used the immunoSEQ multiplex PCR assay. Not all clones reach the TCRdb copy of this immuneACCESS table, which keeps in-frame sequences only. Checked studies attribute under half of the gap to unresolved V genes and leave the rest unexplained. This sample has about 75,000 clones in its table, and around 95% of those were observed once. About 6.2% of the sample goes to the ten largest clones. V loses 5 bases of germline sequence and J loses 7 bases, and the interval between the two ends is 11 bases. The CDR3 runs 12 amino acids, cysteine and phenylalanine included. Kept here is only the CDR3 DNA, which spans 36 bases and is read in frame from base 1. The germline V gene encodes CDR1 MNHEY and CDR2 SMNVEV (reference sequence).

What was sequenced was blood. Recombination linked TRBV27 to TRBJ1-2, with the D gene not clear enough to name. The source is a middle-aged woman in good health. For the CDR3, the sequence is CASSPQEGGYTF. The sequenced DNA: TGTGCCAGCAGTCCCCAGGAGGGTGGCTACACCTTC.